This T cell receptor beta chain was recorded in a study of post-analysis software for immune sequencing data. Overall study results and limits: The five TRBV segments detected at higher frequency in patients than in controls included TRBV5-6, TRBV5-1 and TRBV20-1. Same-batch preparations were strongly co-clustered by F measure.

Unique molecular identifiers featured in each of the TCR beta cDNA libraries. With roughly 0.9 to 11 million T cells as the source, approximately 500,000 cDNA molecules resulted. Via MiXCR, TCRdb re-called the PCR reads, giving one row per CDR3 protein. The sample includes about 430,000 distinct CDR3 sequences, more than 30% of them seen just once. This CDR3 is 16 amino acids long. Per the germline V gene, CDR1 is SGHTA and CDR2 is FQGNSA. V was clipped by 5 bases and J by 7 bases, with 21 bases between them. This clonotype was observed a handful of times. Its target is unknown. V gene TRBV7-2 combines with J gene TRBJ2-1; D is undetermined. Sequenced sample: blood. The origin of this receptor is a girl aged 2-10 years with multiple sclerosis. CDR3 region: CASSILSFRIMNEQFF. The CDR3 nucleotides read TGTGCCAGCAGCATATTGAGTTTTAGGATTATGAATGAGCAGTTCTTC.